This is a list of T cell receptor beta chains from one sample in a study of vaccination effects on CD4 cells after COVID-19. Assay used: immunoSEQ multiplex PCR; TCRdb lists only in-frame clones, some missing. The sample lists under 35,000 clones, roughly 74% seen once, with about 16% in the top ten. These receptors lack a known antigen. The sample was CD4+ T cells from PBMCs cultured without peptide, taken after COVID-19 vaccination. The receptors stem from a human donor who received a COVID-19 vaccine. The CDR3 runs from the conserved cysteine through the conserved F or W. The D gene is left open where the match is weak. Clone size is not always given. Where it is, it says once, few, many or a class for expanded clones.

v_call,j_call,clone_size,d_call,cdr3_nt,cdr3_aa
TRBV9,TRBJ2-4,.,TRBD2,TGTGCCAGCTCCCCCTCGGGAGGGAACATTCAGTACTTC,CASSPSGGNIQYF
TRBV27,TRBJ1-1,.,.,TGTGCCAGCAGTTTCAACCCAGGGTGGAACACTGAAGCTTTCTTT,CASSFNPGWNTEAFF
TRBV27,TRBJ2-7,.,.,TGTGCCAGCAGTTTGGGGCGGACAGCCCGGGAGCAGTACTTC,CASSLGRTAREQYF
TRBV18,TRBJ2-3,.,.,TGTGCCAGCTCAGCTATTGGGGGAGCAGATACGCAGTATTTT,CASSAIGGADTQYF
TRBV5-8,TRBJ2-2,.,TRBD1,TGTGCCAGCAGCCCCAGACCGGGACAGGGGAACACCGGGGAGCTGTTTTTT,CASSPRPGQGNTGELFF
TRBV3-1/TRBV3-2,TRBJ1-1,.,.,TGTGCCAGCAGCTCACCACGGACCGGGAATCACACTGAAGCTTTCTTT,CASSSPRTGNHTEAFF
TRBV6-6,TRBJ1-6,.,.,TGTGCCAGCAACAAGGGGGACAATTCACCCCTCCACTTT,CASNKGDNSPLHF
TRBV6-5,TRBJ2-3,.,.,TGTGCCAGCAGAGTTGGGCAGAGTTCAGATACGCAGTATTTT,CASRVGQSSDTQYF
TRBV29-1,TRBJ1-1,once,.,TGCAGCGTGGCCCTCGGGACACACTCGAACACTGAAGCTTTCTTT,CSVALGTHSNTEAFF
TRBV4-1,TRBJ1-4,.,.,TGCGCCAGCAGCCAAGTGGGGTTCGATGAAAAACTGTTTTTT,CASSQVGFDEKLFF
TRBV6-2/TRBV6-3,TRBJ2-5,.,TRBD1,TGTGCCAGCAGTTACTCGGGACAGGGGGCTGAGACCCAGTACTTC,CASSYSGQGAETQYF
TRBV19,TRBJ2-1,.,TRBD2,TGTGCCAGTACAAGGGGCGGGAGGCCGATTTACAATGAGCAGTTCTTC,CASTRGGRPIYNEQFF
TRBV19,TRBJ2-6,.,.,TGTGCCAGTAGTATCTCCCTAGGGGCCGTGATCTCTGGGGCCAACGTCCTGACTTTC,CASSISLGAVISGANVLTF
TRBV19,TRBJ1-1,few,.,TGTGCCAGTAGTATTGGGCGAGCGAACACTGAAGCTTTCTTT,CASSIGRANTEAFF
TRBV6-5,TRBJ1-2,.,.,TGTGCCAGCAGTTATTCCAGGACGAACTATGGCTACACCTTC,CASSYSRTNYGYTF
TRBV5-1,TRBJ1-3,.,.,TGCGCCAGCAGCTTGGATCGCTCAGGGGCTATCTCTGGAAACACCATATATTTT,CASSLDRSGAISGNTIYF
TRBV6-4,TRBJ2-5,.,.,TGTGCCAGCAGCCCCAGTGGAGGGGCGCCAGGAGAGACCCAGTACTTC,CASSPSGGAPGETQYF